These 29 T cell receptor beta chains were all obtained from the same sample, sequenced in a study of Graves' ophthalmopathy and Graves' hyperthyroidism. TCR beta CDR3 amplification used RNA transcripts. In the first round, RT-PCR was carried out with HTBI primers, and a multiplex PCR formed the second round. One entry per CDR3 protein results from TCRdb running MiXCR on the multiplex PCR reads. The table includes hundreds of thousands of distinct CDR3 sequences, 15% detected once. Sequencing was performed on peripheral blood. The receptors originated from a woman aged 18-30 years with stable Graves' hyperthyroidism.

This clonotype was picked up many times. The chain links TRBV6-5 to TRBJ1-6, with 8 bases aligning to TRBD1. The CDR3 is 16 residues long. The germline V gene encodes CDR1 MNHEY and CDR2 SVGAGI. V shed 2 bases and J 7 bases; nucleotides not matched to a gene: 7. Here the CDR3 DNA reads TGTGCCAGCAGTTACGTAACCGGGACAGGAAATTCACCCCTCCACTTT. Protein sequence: CASSYVTGTGNSPLHF.

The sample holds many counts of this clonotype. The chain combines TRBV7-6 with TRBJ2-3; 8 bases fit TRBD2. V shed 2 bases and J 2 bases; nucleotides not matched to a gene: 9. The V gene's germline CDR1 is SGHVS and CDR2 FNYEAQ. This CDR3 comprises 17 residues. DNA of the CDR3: TGTGCCAGCAGCTTATACGACGGGGGGGGATCCACAGATACGCAGTATTTT. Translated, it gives CASSLYDGGGSTDTQYF.

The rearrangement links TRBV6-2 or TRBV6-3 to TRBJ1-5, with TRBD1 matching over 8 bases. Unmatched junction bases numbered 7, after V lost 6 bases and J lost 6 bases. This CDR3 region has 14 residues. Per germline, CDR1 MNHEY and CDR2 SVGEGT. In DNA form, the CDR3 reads TGTGCCAGCAGCTCCCGACAGGGGCCTCAGCCCCAGCATTTT. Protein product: CASSSRQGPQPQHF.

The CDR3 DNA sequence: TGTGCCAGCAGTTACCCCCGGTGGGGGGCCAAAAACATTCAGTACTTC. This encodes CASSYPRWGAKNIQYF. The chain recombines TRBV6-2 or TRBV6-3 with TRBJ2-4, with D perhaps being TRBD1 or TRBD2 (5 bases each). Trimming removed 2 bases at V and 1 base at J, with 12 bases between. Germline V gene data show CDR1 as MNHEY and CDR2 as SVGEGT. CDR3 length: 16 amino acids.

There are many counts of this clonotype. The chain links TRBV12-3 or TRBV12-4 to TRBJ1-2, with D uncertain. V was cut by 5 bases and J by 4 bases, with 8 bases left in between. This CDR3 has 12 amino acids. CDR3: CASSRRTYGYTF. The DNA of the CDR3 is TGTGCCAGCAGTCGAAGGACCTATGGCTACACCTTC.

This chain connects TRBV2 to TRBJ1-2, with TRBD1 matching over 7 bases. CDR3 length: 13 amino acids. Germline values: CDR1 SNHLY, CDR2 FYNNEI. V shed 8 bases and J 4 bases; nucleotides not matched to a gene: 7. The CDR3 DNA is TGTGCCAGCCACAGGGGCTCGATCTATGGCTACACCTTC. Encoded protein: CASHRGSIYGYTF.

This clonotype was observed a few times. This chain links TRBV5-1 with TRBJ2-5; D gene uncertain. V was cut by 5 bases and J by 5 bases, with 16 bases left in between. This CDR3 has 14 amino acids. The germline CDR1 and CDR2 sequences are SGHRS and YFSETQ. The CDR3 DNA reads TGCGCCAGCAGATTAACACCGACGAGGGAGACCCAGTACTTC. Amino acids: CASRLTPTRETQYF.

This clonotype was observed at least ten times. The CDR3 sequence: CASSLDGHYNQPQHF. The CDR3 nucleotides are TGTGCCAGCAGTTTAGACGGACATTACAATCAGCCCCAGCATTTT. This rearrangement joins TRBV12-3 or TRBV12-4 to TRBJ1-5; a possible D gene is TRBD1 (5 bases). Trimming shortened V by 1 base and J by 3 bases, and 10 bases separated the two germline ends. The CDR3 totals 15 residues.

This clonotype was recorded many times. The CDR3 DNA reads TGTGCCAGCACTGCCGGGGGATGGGCTGGCTACACCTTC. The encoded protein is CASTAGGWAGYTF. V is TRBV12-3 or TRBV12-4 and J is TRBJ1-2; D may be TRBD1 (5 bases). CDR3 length equals 13 residues. V was cut by 7 bases and J by 7 bases, with 16 bases left in between.

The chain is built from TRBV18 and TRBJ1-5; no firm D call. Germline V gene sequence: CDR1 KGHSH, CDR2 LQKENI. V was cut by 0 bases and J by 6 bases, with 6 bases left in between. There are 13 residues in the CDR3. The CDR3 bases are TGTGCCAGCTCACCACCGGGTATTCAGCCCCAGCATTTT. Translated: CASSPPGIQPQHF.

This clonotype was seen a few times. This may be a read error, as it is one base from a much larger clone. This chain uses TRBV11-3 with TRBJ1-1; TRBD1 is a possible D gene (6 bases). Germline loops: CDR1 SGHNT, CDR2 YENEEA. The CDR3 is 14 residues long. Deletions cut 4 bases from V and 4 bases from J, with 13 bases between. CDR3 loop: CASSWGTGSTEAFF. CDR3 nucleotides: TGTGCCAGCAGCTGGGGTACAGGGAGCACTGAAGCTTTCTTT.

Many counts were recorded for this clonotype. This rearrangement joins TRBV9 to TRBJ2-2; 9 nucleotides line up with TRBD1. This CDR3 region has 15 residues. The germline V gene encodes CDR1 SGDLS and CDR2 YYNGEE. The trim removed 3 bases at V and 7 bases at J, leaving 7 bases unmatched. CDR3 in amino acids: CASSAGQTGGGELFF. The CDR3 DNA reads TGTGCCAGCAGCGCGGGACAGACAGGGGGCGGGGAGCTGTTTTTT.

In DNA form, the CDR3 reads TGTGCCAGCAGCCCACAGAACATGAACACTGAAGCTTTCTTT. It encodes CASSPQNMNTEAFF. V and J are TRBV7-9 and TRBJ1-1, with D unresolved. The CDR3 length is 14 residues. CDR1 SEHNR and CDR2 FQNEAQ come from the germline V gene (reference sequence). Deletions cut 5 bases from V and 0 bases from J, with 10 bases between.

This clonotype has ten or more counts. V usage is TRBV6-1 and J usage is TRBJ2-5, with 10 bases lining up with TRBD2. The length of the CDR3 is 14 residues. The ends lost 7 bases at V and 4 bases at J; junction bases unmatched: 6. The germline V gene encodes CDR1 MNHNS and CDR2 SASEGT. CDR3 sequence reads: CASMGSGGGETQYF. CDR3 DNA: TGTGCCAGCATGGGAAGCGGGGGGGGAGAGACCCAGTACTTC.

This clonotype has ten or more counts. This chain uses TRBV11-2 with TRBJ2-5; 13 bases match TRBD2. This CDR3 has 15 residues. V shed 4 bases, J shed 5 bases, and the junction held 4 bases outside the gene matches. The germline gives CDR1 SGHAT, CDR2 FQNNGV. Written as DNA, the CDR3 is TGTGCCAGCAGCTCGACGACTAGCGGGGGGGAGACCCAGTACTTC. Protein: CASSSTTSGGETQYF.

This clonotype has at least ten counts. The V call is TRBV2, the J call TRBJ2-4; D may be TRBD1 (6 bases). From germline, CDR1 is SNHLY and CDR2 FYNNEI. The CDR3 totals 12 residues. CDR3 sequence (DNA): TGTGCGGGGGCCAGGGGAAAAAACATTCAGTACTTC. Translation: CAGARGKNIQYF.

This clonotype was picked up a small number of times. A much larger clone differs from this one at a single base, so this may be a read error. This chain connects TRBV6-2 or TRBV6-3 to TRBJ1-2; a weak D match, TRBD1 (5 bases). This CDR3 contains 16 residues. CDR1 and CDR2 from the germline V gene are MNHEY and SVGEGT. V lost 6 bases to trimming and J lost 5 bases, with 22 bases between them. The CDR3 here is CASRPRGQIAPYGYTF. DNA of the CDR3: TGTGCCAGCAGGCCCCGGGGCCAGATTGCACCTTATGGCTACACCTTC.

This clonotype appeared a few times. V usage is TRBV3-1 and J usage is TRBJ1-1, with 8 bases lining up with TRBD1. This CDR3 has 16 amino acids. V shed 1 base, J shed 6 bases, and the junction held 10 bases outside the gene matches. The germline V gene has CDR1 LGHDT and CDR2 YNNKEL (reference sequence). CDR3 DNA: TGTGCCAGCAGCCAAGTAGGGCAGGGGGCGAGATCTGAAGCTTTCTTT. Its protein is CASSQVGQGARSEAFF.

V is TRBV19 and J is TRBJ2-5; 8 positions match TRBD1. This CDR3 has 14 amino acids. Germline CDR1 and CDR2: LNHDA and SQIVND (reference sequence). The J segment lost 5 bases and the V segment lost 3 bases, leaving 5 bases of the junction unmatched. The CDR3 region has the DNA TGTGCCAGTAGTATTTCAGGGGGCATGGAGACCCAGTACTTC. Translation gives CASSISGGMETQYF.

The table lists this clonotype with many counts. As DNA, the CDR3 is TGTGCCAGCAGTTACCGGACGGAGCAGTACTTC. Amino acid sequence: CASSYRTEQYF. This chain links TRBV6-5 with TRBJ2-7; D is undetermined. Germline assignment: CDR1 MNHEY and CDR2 SVGAGI. The CDR3 length is 11 residues. V was shortened by 2 bases and J by 7 bases, with 6 bases between the two germline ends.

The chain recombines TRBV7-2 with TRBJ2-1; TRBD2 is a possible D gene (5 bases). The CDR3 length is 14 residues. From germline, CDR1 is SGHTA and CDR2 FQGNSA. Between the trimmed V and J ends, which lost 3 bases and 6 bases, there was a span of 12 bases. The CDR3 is CASSFTGWFNEQFF. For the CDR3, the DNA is TGTGCCAGCAGCTTTACGGGGTGGTTCAATGAGCAGTTCTTC.

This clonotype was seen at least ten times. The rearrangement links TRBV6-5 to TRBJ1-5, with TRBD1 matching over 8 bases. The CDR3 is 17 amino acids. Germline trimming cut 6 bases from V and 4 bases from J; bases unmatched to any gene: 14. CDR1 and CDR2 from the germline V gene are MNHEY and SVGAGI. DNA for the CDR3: TGTGCCAGCAGACCCGACAGGGGAGGATCGGCAAATCAGCCCCAGCATTTT. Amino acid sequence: CASRPDRGGSANQPQHF.

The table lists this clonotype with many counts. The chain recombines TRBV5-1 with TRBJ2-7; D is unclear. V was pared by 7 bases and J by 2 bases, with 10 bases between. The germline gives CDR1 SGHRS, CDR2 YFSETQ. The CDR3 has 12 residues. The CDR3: CASYRVPYEQYF. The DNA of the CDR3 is TGCGCCAGCTATAGGGTCCCCTACGAGCAGTACTTC. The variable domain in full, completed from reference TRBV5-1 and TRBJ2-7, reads KAGVTQTPRYLIKTRGQQVTLSCSPISGHRSVSWYQQTPGQGLQFLFEYFSETQRNKGNFPGRFSGRQFSNSRSEMNVSTLELGDSALYLCASYRVPYEQYFGPGTRLTVT.

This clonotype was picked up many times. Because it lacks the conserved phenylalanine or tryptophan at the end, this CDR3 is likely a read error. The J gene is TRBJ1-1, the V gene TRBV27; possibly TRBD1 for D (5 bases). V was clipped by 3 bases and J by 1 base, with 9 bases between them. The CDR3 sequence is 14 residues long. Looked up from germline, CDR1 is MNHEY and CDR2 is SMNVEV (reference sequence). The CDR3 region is CASSFGGANTEAFL. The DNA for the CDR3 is TGTGCCAGCAGTTTTGGAGGGGCGAACACTGAAGCTTTCCTT.

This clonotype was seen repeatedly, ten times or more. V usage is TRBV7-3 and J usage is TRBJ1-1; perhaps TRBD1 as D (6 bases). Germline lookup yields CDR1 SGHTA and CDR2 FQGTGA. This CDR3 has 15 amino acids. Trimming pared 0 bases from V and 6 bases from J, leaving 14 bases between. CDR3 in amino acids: CASSLTQGSSSEAFF. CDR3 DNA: TGTGCCAGCAGCTTAACACAGGGCAGCAGTTCTGAAGCTTTCTTT.

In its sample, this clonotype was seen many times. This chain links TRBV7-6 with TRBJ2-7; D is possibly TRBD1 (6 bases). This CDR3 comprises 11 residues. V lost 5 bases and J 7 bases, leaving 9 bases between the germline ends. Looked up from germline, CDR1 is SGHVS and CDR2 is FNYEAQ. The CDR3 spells CASSQGLEQYF. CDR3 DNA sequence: TGTGCCAGCAGCCAGGGGCTGGAGCAGTACTTC.

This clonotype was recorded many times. The CDR3 DNA reads as TGTGCCAGCAGCCGAGACAGGGGAGGCCGGAACACTGAAGCTTTCTTT. As protein: CASSRDRGGRNTEAFF. J is TRBJ1-1 and V is TRBV4-2; the match to TRBD1 covers 8 bases. Per germline, CDR1 LGHNA and CDR2 YNFKEQ. The CDR3 has 16 residues. J lost 1 base, V lost 4 bases, and 8 bases had no gene match.

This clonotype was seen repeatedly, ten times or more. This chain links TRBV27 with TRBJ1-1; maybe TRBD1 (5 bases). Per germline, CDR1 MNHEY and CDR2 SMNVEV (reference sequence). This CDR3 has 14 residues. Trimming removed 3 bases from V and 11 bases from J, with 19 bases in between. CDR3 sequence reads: CASSFNPGTAGAFF. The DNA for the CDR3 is TGTGCCAGCAGTTTCAACCCTGGGACCGCCGGTGCTTTCTTT.

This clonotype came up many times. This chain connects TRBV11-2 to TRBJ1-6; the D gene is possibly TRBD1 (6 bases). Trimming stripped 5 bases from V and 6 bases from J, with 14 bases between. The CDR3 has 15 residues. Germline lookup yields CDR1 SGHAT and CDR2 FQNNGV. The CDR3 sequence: CASSSTGQTNSPLHF. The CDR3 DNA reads TGTGCCAGCAGCAGTACGGGACAAACTAATTCACCCCTCCACTTT. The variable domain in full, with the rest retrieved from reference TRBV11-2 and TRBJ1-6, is EAGVAQSPRYKIIEKRQSVAFWCNPISGHATLYWYQQILGQGPKLLIQFQNNGVVDDSQLPKDRFSAERLKGVDSTLKIQPAKLEDSAVYLCASSSTGQTNSPLHFGNGTRLTVT.